The sequence of this T cell receptor (beta chain) was determined in a study of long-term antiretroviral therapy in people with HIV. Study at large: Samples from the earliest time points predate the 2015 immediate-ART recommendation by about a decade.

At the survey level, the v3.0 immunoSEQ assay was run. Sequencing used immunoSEQ multiplex PCR; TCRdb keeps in-frame clones, though not all of them. Of about 24,000 clones in the sample, over 70% were seen once. Study results and limitations: Samples were collected from the mid-2000s to the late 2010s under possibly less effective ART regimens.

Germline V lookup: CDR1 KGHSH, CDR2 LQKENI. CDR3 length: 12 amino acids. The V and J ends lost 0 bases and 4 bases respectively, with 3 bases between them. As regards this clone: Its antigen remains unknown.

All donors provided no fewer than one pre-ART and no fewer than two post-ART PBMC samples. The chain has TRBV18 and TRBJ2-5; D not certain. The sequence came from a man in his thirties or forties with HIV. This sample comprised unsorted PBMCs, obtained roughly 4.5 years after starting antiretroviral therapy. In DNA form, the CDR3 reads TGTGCCAGCTCACCACCGCTAGAGACCCAGTACTTC. This encodes CASSPPLETQYF. Complete variable domain (other parts from reference TRBV18 and TRBJ2-5): NAGVMQNPRHLVRRRGQEARLRCSPMKGHSHVYWYRQLPEEGLKFMVYLQKENIIDESGMPKERFSAEFPKEGPSILRIQQVVRGDSAAYFCASSPPLETQYFGPGTRLLVL.